This T cell receptor (beta chain) comes out of a study of shared T cell receptors in the human thymus. Method: immunoSEQ multiplex PCR; TCRdb's copy keeps in-frame clones and lacks some. The data hold under 850,000 clones, with roughly 90% observed a single time. The length of the CDR3 is 14 residues. Germline CDR1 reads MNHEY; CDR2 reads SMNVEV (reference sequence). V lost 3 bases, J lost 6 bases, and 8 bases stayed unmatched. This same sample was also taken into another study, of human thymus T cells. That source notes: In corrective heart surgery, resections were taken, and these provided the thymus tissue. Thymic and blood repertoires appeared to carry a bias in their V and J gene usage. Related research has reported that thymic repertoires overlap highly among unrelated individuals.

The sequenced material came from thymocytes. The J gene is TRBJ2-7, the V gene TRBV27; 7 nucleotides line up with TRBD2. The receptor was derived from a boy under two years old with a congenital heart defect. CDR3 bases: TGTGCCAGCAGTTTCGGCGGGAGTCGGGGCGAGCAGTACTTC. Its translation: CASSFGGSRGEQYF.